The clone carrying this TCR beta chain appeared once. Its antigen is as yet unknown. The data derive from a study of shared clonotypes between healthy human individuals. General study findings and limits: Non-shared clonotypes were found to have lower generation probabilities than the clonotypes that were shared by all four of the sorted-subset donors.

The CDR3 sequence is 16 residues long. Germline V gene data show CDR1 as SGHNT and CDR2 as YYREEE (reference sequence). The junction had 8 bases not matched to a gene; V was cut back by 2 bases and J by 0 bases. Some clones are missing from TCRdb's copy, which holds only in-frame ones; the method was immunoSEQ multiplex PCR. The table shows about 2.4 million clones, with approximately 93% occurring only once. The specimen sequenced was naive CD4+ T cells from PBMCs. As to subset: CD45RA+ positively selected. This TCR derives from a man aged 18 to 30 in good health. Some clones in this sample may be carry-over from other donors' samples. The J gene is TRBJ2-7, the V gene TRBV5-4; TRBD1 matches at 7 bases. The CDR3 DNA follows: TGTGCCAGCAGCTTCCTTGGGACAGCTACCTCCTACGAGCAGTACTTC. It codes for CASSFLGTATSYEQYF.